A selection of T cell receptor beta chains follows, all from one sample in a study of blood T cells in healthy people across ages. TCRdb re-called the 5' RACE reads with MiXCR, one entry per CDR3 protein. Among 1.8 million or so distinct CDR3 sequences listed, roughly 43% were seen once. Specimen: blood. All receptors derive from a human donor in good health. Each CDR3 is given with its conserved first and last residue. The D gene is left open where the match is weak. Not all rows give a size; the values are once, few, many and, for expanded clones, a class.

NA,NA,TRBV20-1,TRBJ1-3,CSARDRRASGNTIYF,TGCAGTGCTAGAGATAGGCGGGCCTCTGGAAACACCATATATTTT
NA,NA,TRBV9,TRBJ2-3,CASSIVTGIGTDTQYF,TGTGCCAGCAGTATTGTAACAGGGATCGGCACAGATACGCAGTATTTT
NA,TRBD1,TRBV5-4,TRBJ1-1,CASMSDREDGEAFF,TGTGCCAGCATGTCGGACAGGGAGGATGGTGAAGCTTTCTTT
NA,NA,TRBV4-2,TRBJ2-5,CASSQGREWGRETQYF,TGTGCCAGCAGCCAAGGGAGGGAATGGGGGCGAGAGACCCAGTACTTC
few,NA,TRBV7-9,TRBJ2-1,CASSFNTGADEQFF,TGTGCCAGCAGCTTTAATACAGGTGCGGATGAGCAGTTCTTC
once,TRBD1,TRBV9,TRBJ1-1,CASSPGGVTGGLNTEAFF,TGTGCCAGCAGCCCGGGAGGTGTGACAGGGGGGCTGAACACTGAAGCTTTCTTT
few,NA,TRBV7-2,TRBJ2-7,CASSSRLGLYF,TGTGCCAGCAGCTCTAGACTAGGATTGTACTTC
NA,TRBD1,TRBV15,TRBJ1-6,CATRDGTGYSPLHF,TGTGCCACCCGGGATGGGACAGGATATTCACCCCTCCACTTT
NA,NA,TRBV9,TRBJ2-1,CASSVQNVDEQFF,TGTGCCAGCAGCGTCCAGAACGTGGATGAGCAGTTCTTC
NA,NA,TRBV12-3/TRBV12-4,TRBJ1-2,CASSFVLDSYYGYTF,TGTGCCAGCAGTTTTGTCCTGGACAGCTATTATGGCTACACCTTC
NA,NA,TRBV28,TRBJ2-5,CASSPMGASGEQYF,TGTGCCAGCAGCCCCATGGGGGCCTCGGGGGAGCAGTACTTC
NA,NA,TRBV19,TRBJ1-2,CASSIGGGSMLGYTF,TGTGCCAGTAGTATAGGAGGTGGTTCTATGTTGGGCTACACCTTC
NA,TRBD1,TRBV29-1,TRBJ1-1,CSAETGRGTEAFF,TGCAGCGCTGAGACAGGGCGCGGCACTGAAGCTTTCTTT
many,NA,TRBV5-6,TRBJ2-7,CASSPTGRKDSYEQYF,TGTGCCAGCAGCCCTACGGGACGGAAGGACTCCTACGAGCAGTACTTC
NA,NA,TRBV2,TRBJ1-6,CASRDRQGPISPLHF,TGTGCCAGCAGAGATCGTCAGGGACCCATTTCACCCCTCCACTTT
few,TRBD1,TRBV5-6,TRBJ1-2,CASSFLGQGVYGYTF,TGTGCCAGCAGCTTCCTTGGACAGGGTGTTTATGGCTACACCTTC
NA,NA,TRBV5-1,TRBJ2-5,CASSSPGAEETQYF,TGCGCCAGCAGCTCCCCAGGGGCCGAAGAGACCCAGTACTTC
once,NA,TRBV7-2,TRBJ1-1,CASSTPAGPGPNTEAFF,TGTGCCAGCAGCACCCCCGCAGGGCCAGGACCGAACACTGAAGCTTTCTTT
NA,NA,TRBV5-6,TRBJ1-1,CAGSLGGTEAFF,TGTGCCGGCAGCTTGGGCGGCACTGAAGCTTTCTTT
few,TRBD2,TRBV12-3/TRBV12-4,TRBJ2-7,CASSLLRGGIGEQYF,TGTGCCAGCAGTTTACTACGGGGGGGCATCGGCGAGCAGTACTTC
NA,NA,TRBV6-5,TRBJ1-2,CASTRAGRADYGYTF,TGTGCCAGCACCCGAGCGGGCAGGGCTGACTATGGCTACACCTTC
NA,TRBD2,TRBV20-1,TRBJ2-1,CSARVSLAGSGEQFF,TGCAGTGCTAGAGTTAGCCTAGCGGGGAGCGGTGAGCAGTTCTTC
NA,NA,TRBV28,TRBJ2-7,CASSFRGPHNEQYF,TGTGCCAGCAGTTTCCGCGGGCCCCACAATGAGCAGTACTTC
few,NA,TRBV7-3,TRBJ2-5,CASSLNGEEQYF,TGTGCCAGCAGCTTAAATGGGGAAGAGCAGTACTTC
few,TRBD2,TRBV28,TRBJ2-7,CASQKSLAGGRIGEQYF,TGTGCCAGCCAGAAAAGTCTAGCGGGGGGAAGGATCGGCGAGCAGTACTTC
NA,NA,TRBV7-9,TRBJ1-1,CASSYRGRNTEAFF,TGTGCCAGCAGCTATAGGGGTCGGAACACTGAAGCTTTCTTT
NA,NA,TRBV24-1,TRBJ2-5,CATSESRRETQYF,TGTGCCACCAGTGAATCCAGGCGGGAGACCCAGTACTTC
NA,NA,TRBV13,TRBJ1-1,CASRTIGQSTEAFF,TGTGCCAGCCGGACGATCGGACAGTCAACTGAAGCTTTCTTT
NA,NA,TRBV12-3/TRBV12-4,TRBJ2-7,CASSFAMAGYEQYF,TGTGCCAGCAGTTTTGCAATGGCTGGCTACGAACAGTACTTC
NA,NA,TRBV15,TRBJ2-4,CATSREGLAKNIQYF,TGTGCCACCAGCAGAGAGGGCCTGGCCAAAAACATTCAGTACTTC
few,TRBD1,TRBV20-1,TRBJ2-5,CSASSGQQIQETQYF,TGCAGTGCTAGTTCGGGACAGCAAATCCAAGAGACCCAGTACTTC
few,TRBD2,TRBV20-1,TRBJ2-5,CSAGPSGQETQYF,TGCAGTGCTGGCCCTAGCGGTCAAGAGACCCAGTACTTC
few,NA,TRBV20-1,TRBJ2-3,CSARDRSGERWVQYF,TGCAGTGCTAGAGATCGGAGCGGCGAGCGCTGGGTCCAGTATTTT
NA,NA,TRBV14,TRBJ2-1,CASSARLEVGERDEQFF,TGTGCCAGCAGCGCCCGACTAGAAGTAGGTGAGCGCGATGAGCAGTTCTTC
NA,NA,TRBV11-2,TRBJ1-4,CASSLGGVRQPTMGEKLFF,TGTGCCAGCAGCTTAGGGGGTGTCCGACAGCCGACCATGGGTGAAAAACTGTTTTTT
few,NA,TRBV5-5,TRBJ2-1,CASNPSVLGNNEQFF,TGTGCCAGCAACCCTTCAGTTCTGGGAAACAATGAGCAGTTCTTC
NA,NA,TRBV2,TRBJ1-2,CASSVRVYGYTF,TGTGCCAGCAGTGTTCGGGTCTATGGCTACACCTTC
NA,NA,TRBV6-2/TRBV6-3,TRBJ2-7,CASSYGDPSINEQYF,TGTGCCAGCAGTTACGGGGACCCTTCTATTAACGAGCAGTACTTC
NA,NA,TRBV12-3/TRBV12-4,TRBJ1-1,CASRLLEEAFF,TGTGCCAGCAGATTATTGGAGGAAGCTTTCTTT
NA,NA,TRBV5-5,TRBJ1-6,CASSGTAASPLHF,TGTGCCAGCAGCGGAACGGCAGCTTCACCCCTCCACTTT
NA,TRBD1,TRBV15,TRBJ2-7,CATSIDRGYEQYF,TGTGCCACCAGCATAGACAGGGGGTACGAGCAGTACTTC
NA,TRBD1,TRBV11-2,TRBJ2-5,CASSFGGQRHHQETQYF,TGTGCCAGCAGCTTTGGGGGACAGAGACACCACCAAGAGACCCAGTACTTC
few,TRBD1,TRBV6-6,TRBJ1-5,CASSYPGQANQPQHF,TGTGCCAGCAGTTACCCGGGACAGGCCAATCAGCCCCAGCATTTT
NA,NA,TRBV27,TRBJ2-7,CASSPDQGGYNEQYF,TGTGCCAGCAGTCCCGACCAGGGGGGCTACAATGAGCAGTACTTC
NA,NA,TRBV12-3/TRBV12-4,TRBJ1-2,CASSPDTRSNYGYTF,TGTGCCAGCAGTCCGGACACCCGTAGCAACTATGGCTACACCTTC
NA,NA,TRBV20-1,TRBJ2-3,CSATRGRGTAGDTQYF,TGCAGTGCTACGAGGGGGCGGGGGACTGCAGGAGATACGCAGTATTTT
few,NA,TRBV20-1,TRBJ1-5,CSADTYSNQPQHF,TGCAGTGCCGATACATATAGCAATCAGCCCCAGCATTTT
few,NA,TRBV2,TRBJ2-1,CASIGTTSGEQFF,TGTGCCAGCATTGGGACCACCTCGGGTGAGCAGTTCTTC
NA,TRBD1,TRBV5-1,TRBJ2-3,CASSLDGTGELDTQYF,TGCGCCAGCAGCTTGGATGGGACAGGGGAATTAGATACGCAGTATTTT
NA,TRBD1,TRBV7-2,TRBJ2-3,CASSLPPGQSPDTQYF,TGTGCCAGCAGCTTACCTCCGGGACAGAGCCCAGATACGCAGTATTTT
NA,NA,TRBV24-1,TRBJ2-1,CATSDLSRTDYNEQFF,TGTGCCACCAGTGATTTGTCTAGGACTGACTACAATGAGCAGTTCTTC
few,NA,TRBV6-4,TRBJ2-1,CASRGAGNNEQFF,TGTGCCAGCAGGGGGGCAGGGAACAATGAGCAGTTCTTC
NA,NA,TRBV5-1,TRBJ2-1,CASRKVQGEQFF,TGCGCCAGCAGGAAGGTTCAGGGTGAGCAGTTCTTC